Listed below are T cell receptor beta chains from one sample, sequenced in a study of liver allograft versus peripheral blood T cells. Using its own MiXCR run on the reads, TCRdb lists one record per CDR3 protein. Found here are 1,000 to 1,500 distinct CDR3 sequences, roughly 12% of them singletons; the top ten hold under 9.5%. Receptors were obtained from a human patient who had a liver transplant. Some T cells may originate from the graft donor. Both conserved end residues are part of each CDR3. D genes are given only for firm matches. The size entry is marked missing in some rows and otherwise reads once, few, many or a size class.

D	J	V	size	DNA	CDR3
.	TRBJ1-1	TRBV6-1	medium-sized	TGTGCCAGCAGTGTTGGGCAGGGGTCCTTGAACACTGAAGCTTTCTTT	CASSVGQGSLNTEAFF
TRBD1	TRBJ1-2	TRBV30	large	TGTGCCTGGAATCGCGACAGGGCCCTAAACTATGGCTACACCTTC	CAWNRDRALNYGYTF
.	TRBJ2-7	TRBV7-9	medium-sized	TGTGCCAGCAGCGGGGGTTCCTACGAGCAGTACTTC	CASSGGSYEQYF
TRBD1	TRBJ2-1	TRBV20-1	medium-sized	TGCAGTGCTCGGAGACAGGGGGCCTCCTACAATGAGCAGTTCTTC	CSARRQGASYNEQFF
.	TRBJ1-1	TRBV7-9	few	TGTGCCAGCAGCTCACAGGGGAACACTGAAGCTTTCTTT	CASSSQGNTEAFF
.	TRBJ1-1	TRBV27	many	TGTGCCAGCAGCTCTCCGGTATCCGCCTCAAGGAACACTGAAGCTTTCTTT	CASSSPVSASRNTEAFF
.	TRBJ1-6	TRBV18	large	TGTGCCAGCTCACCCCTCAAATGGGACGGGAATAATTCACCCCTCCACTTT	CASSPLKWDGNNSPLHF
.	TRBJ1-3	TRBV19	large	TGTGCCAGTAGTCCCTCGGGCGGGTGGACCATATATTTT	CASSPSGGWTIYF
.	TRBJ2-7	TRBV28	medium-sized	TGTGCCAGCAGTGCGGGATGGGCCCGCTCCTACGAGCAGTACTTC	CASSAGWARSYEQYF
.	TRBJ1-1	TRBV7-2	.	TGTGCCAGCAGGGCGAAGGGGGTGAACACTGAAGCTTTCTTT	CASRAKGVNTEAFF
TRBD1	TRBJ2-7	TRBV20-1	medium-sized	TGCAGTGCTGAAAAAGCCGGGACAGGATACGAGCAGTACTTC	CSAEKAGTGYEQYF
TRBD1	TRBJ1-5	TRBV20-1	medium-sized	TGCAGTGCCTTAGACAGGGCGGGGAGCAATCAGCCCCAGCATTTT	CSALDRAGSNQPQHF
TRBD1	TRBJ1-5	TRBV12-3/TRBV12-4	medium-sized	TGTGCCAGCAGTCCTAGACAGGGAGACCAGCCCCAGCATTTT	CASSPRQGDQPQHF
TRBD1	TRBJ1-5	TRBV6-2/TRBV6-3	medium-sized	TGTGCCAGCATGGACAGGATTAATCAGCCCCAGCATTTT	CASMDRINQPQHF
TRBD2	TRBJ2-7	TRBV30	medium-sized	TGTGCCTGGACTAGCGGGTACTCCTACGAGCAGTACTTC	CAWTSGYSYEQYF
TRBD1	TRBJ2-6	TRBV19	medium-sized	TGTGCCAGTAGTTTCCGGGACAGGGGGTCTGGGGCCAACGTCCTGACTTTC	CASSFRDRGSGANVLTF
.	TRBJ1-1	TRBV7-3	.	TGTGCCAGCAGCTTAATGGGGGACGGCACTGAAGCTTTCTTT	CASSLMGDGTEAFF
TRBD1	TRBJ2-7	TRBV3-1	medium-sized	TGTGCCAGCAGCCAGGGTAGGACAGGGGGTGGTGAGCAGTACTTC	CASSQGRTGGGEQYF
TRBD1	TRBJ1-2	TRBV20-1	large	TGCAGTGCTAGTCCGTCGCGACAGGGCTATGGCTACACCTTC	CSASPSRQGYGYTF
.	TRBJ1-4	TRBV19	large	TGTGCCAGTAGTATTCGGGCCGGAGGGGAAAAACTGTTTTTT	CASSIRAGGEKLFF
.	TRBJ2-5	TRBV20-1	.	TGCAGTGCTAGAGGTGGGGGGTCACAAGAGACCCAGTACTTC	CSARGGGSQETQYF
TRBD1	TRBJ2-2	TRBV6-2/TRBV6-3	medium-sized	TGTGCCAGCAGACCACAGGGGGCCGGAACCGGGGAGCTGTTTTTT	CASRPQGAGTGELFF
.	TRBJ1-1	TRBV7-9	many	TGTGCCAGCAGCTTAAATCAGGGTACTTCTGAAGCTTTCTTT	CASSLNQGTSEAFF
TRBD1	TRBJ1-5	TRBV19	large	TGTGCCAGTAGTAGTATGGGACAGGTCAGTCAGCCCCAGCATTTT	CASSSMGQVSQPQHF
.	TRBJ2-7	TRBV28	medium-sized	TGTGCCAGCAGGGAGGGGGGCCAACCCACCTACGAGCAGTACTTC	CASREGGQPTYEQYF
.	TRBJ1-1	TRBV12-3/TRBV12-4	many	TGTGCCAGCAGAACGGGGGAACTGAACACTGAAGCTTTCTTT	CASRTGELNTEAFF
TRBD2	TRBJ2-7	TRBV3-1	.	TGTGCCAGCAGCCTGGGGACTAGCGGGAGTTTCGTCGCGGGGCAGTACTTC	CASSLGTSGSFVAGQYF
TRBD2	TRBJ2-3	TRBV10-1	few	TGCGCCAGCAGTACTCGACTAGCGGGGAGCACAGATACGCAGTATTTT	CASSTRLAGSTDTQYF
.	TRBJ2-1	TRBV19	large	TGTGCCAGTAGTTGGTGGGGGGCGGGCAATGAGCAGTTCTTC	CASSWWGAGNEQFF
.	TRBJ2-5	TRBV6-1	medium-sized	TGTGCCAGCAGTGAAGTGGTGAAGGCCCAGTACTTC	CASSEVVKAQYF
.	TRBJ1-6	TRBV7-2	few	TGTGCCAGCAGCCTGGTCGGTTCACCCCTCCACTTT	CASSLVGSPLHF
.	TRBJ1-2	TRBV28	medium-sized	TGTGCCAGCAGACCCACAGTCTATGGCTACACCTTC	CASRPTVYGYTF
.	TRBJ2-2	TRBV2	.	TGTGCCAGCAGTGAGGGGCAGGGGACCGGGGAGCTGTTTTTT	CASSEGQGTGELFF
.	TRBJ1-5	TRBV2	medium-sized	TGTGCCAGCAGGAAGGACGGAGGTCAGCCCCAGCATTTT	CASRKDGGQPQHF
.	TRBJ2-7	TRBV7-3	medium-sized	TGTGCCAGCAGCGTTTGGCCGGGCGGAACCTACGAGCAGTACTTC	CASSVWPGGTYEQYF
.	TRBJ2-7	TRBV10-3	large	TGTGCCATCAGTGAGTCGGAGACTGCTTTCTCCTACGAGCAGTACTTC	CAISESETAFSYEQYF
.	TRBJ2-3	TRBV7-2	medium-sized	TGTGCCAGCAGCTTGGGGGGGGGCGTGGATACGCAGTATTTT	CASSLGGGVDTQYF
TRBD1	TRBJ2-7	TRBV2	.	TGTGCCAGCAGTTTGGACAGGGGAGGAGAGCAGTACTTC	CASSLDRGGEQYF